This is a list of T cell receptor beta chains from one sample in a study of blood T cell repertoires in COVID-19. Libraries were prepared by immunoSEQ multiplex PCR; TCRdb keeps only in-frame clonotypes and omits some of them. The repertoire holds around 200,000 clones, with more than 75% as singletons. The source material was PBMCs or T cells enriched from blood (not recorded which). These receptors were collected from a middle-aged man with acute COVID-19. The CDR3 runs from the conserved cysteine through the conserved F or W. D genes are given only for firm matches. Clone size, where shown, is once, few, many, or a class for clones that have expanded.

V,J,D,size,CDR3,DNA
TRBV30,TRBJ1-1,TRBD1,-,CAWEGANRTAFF,TGTGCCTGGGAGGGGGCCAACCGAACGGCTTTCTTT
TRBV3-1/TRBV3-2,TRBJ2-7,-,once,CASAHGLSYEQYF,TGTGCCAGCGCCCACGGTTTATCCTACGAGCAGTACTTC
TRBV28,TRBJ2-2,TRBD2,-,CASSLAGENTGELFF,TGTGCCAGCAGTCTAGCGGGGGAGAACACCGGGGAGCTGTTTTTT
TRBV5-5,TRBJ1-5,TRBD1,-,CASSLSGQGGQPQHF,TGTGCCAGCAGCTTGTCCGGACAGGGCGGTCAGCCCCAGCATTTT
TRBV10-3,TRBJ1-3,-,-,CAISESVSSGNTIYF,TGTGCCATCAGTGAGTCGGTCAGCTCTGGAAACACCATATATTTT
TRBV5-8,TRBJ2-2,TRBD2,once,CASSPRGGHGELFF,TGTGCCAGCAGCCCCCGGGGGGGCCACGGGGAGCTGTTTTTT
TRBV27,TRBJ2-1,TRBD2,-,CASTEVAGNTEQFF,TGTGCCAGCACGGAGGTAGCGGGAAATACTGAGCAGTTCTTC
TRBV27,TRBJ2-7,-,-,CASSLLGGLYEQYF,TGTGCCAGCAGTTTATTGGGGGGGCTATACGAGCAGTACTTC
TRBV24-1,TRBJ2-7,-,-,CAAILEQYF,TGTGCCGCCATATTGGAGCAGTACTTC
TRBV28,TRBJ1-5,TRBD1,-,CASSLGRGLGQPQHF,TGTGCCAGCTCGCTCGGCAGGGGGCTGGGTCAGCCCCAGCATTTT
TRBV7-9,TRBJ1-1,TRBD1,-,CASSTGTGLIEAFF,TGTGCCAGCAGCACCGGGACAGGTTTAATAGAGGCTTTCTTT
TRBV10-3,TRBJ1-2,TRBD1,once,CAISESWTGSNYGYTF,TGTGCCATCAGTGAGTCCTGGACAGGGAGTAACTATGGCTACACCTTC
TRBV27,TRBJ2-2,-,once,CASSTSSARELFF,TGTGCCAGCAGTACTTCCTCTGCCCGCGAACTGTTTTTT
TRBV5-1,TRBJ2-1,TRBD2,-,CASSAGTSYNEQFF,TGCGCCAGCAGCGCCGGGACTAGCTACAATGAGCAGTTCTTC
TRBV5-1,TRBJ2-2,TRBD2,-,CASSSGLVGTPGELFF,TGCGCCAGCAGTTCCGGACTAGTTGGGACCCCCGGGGAGCTGTTTTTT
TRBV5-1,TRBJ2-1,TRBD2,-,CASSPRTSGTSNEQFF,TGCGCCAGCAGCCCACGGACTAGCGGGACCTCCAATGAGCAGTTCTTC
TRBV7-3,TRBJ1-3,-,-,CASSSGAGNTIYF,TGTGCCAGCAGTTCCGGGGCTGGAAACACCATATATTTT
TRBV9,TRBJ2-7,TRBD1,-,CASSVTGEGTYEQYF,TGTGCCAGCAGCGTCACAGGGGAAGGGACCTACGAGCAGTACTTC
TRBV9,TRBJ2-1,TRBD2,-,CASSVRPGTSGRDEQFF,TGTGCCAGCAGCGTCCGGCCCGGGACTAGCGGGAGAGATGAGCAGTTCTTC
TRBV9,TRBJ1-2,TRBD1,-,CASSERTGAGYTF,TGTGCCAGCAGTGAACGGACAGGGGCTGGCTACACCTTC
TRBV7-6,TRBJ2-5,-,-,CASSLVGGLGQETQYF,TGTGCCAGCAGCTTAGTAGGAGGATTGGGCCAAGAGACCCAGTACTTC
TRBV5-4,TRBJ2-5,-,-,CASSPGLSQETQYF,TGTGCCAGCAGCCCCGGGTTGTCTCAAGAGACCCAGTACTTC
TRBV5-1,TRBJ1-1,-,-,CASSLDRGDTEAFF,TGCGCCAGCAGCTTGGATCGGGGAGACACTGAAGCTTTCTTT
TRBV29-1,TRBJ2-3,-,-,CSAEGADTQYF,TGCAGCGCCGAGGGCGCAGATACGCAGTATTTT
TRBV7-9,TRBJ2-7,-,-,CASSLESPTYEQYF,TGTGCCAGCAGCTTAGAGAGTCCCACCTACGAGCAGTACTTC
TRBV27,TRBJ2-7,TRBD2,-,CASSLIAGYEQYF,TGTGCCAGCAGTTTAATAGCGGGTTACGAGCAGTACTTC
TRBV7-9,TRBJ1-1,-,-,CASSASGMNTEAFF,TGTGCCAGCAGCGCGTCAGGGATGAACACTGAAGCTTTCTTT
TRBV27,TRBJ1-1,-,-,CASRLARGLGLGLNTEAFF,TGTGCCAGCAGACTGGCAAGGGGGTTGGGGCTCGGCTTGAACACTGAAGCTTTCTTT
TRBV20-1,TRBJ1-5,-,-,CSACDIVNQPQHF,TGCAGTGCTTGTGACATAGTCAATCAGCCCCAGCATTTT
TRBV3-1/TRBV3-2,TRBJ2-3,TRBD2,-,CASSHGAAGVQVTQYF,TGTGCCAGCAGCCACGGCGCAGCGGGAGTGCAGGTTACGCAGTATTTT
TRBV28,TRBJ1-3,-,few,CASQDSYSGNTIYF,TGTGCCAGCCAGGACAGTTACTCTGGAAACACCATATATTTT
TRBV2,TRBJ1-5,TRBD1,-,CASRGGQVEHF,TGTGCCAGCAGAGGGGGACAGGTGGAGCATTTT
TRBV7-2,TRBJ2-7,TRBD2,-,CASRTGTSGTYEQYF,TGTGCCAGCAGGACCGGGACTAGCGGGACCTACGAGCAGTACTTC
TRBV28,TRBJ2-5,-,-,CASSSEGPGGTQYF,TGTGCCAGCAGTTCCGAGGGCCCGGGCGGGACCCAGTACTTC
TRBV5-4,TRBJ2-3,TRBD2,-,CASSLGLAGMTDTQYF,TGTGCCAGCAGCTTGGGGTTAGCGGGAATGACAGATACGCAGTATTTT